A selection of T cell receptor beta chains follows, all from one sample in a study of blood T cells in healthy people across ages. MiXCR, applied by TCRdb to the 5' RACE reads, yields one record per CDR3 protein. The sample consists of over 450,000 distinct CDR3 sequences, around 24% of them appearing once. This sample also belongs to another study, concerning T cells of mothers and their children.

Material for sequencing was blood. These TCRs come from a boy under 18 in good health. CDR3s include the opening cysteine and the closing phenylalanine or tryptophan. D genes are given only for firm matches. Some rows mark clone size as missing; the rest say once, few, many or name a class of expanded clone.

>TRBV20-1|NA|TRBD2|TRBJ2-3
TGCAGTGCGATGACTAGCGGGTCCACAGATACGCAGTATTTT
CSAMTSGSTDTQYF
>TRBV11-1|NA|NA|TRBJ1-2
TGTGCCAGCAGCTTAGAGGCTGACAGCCACTATGGCTACACCTTC
CASSLEADSHYGYTF
>TRBV27|few|TRBD2|TRBJ2-7
TGTGCCAGCAGCTTGGCTTCGGGAGGGACCTACGAGCAGTACTTC
CASSLASGGTYEQYF
>TRBV5-1|NA|TRBD2|TRBJ2-7
TGCGCCAGCAGCTTGGCCCCCCGGACTAGCGGTATCTCCTACGAGCAGTACTTC
CASSLAPRTSGISYEQYF
>TRBV4-1|NA|NA|TRBJ2-2
TGCGCCAGCAGCCTAGGGCGAACTACCGGGGAGCTGTTTTTT
CASSLGRTTGELFF
>TRBV13|few|TRBD1|TRBJ2-7
TGTGCCAGCAGCTCGGGTCCGGGACAGGGCCGTGAAGAGCAGTACTTC
CASSSGPGQGREEQYF
>TRBV27|NA|NA|TRBJ1-1
TGTGCCAGCAGTTCTGGACGGTGGAACACTGAAGCTTTCTTT
CASSSGRWNTEAFF
>TRBV5-1|NA|NA|TRBJ2-1
TGCGCCAGCAGCTTGCTTACGACCGGACGGAACAATGAGCAGTTCTTC
CASSLLTTGRNNEQFF
>TRBV20-1|few|NA|TRBJ2-1
TGCAGTGCTAGATTCCCAGGGGACAATGAGCAGTTCTTC
CSARFPGDNEQFF
>TRBV7-9|few|NA|TRBJ1-2
TGTGCCAGCAGGCCCCTGTCGGGGGGGGACTATGGCTACACCTTC
CASRPLSGGDYGYTF
>TRBV3-1|few|NA|TRBJ2-1
TGTGCCAGCAGCCATACGCGGGGGCCCAACAATGAGCAGTTCTTC
CASSHTRGPNNEQFF
>TRBV7-9|NA|TRBD1|TRBJ1-2
TGTGCCAGCAGCTTAGCAGGGGGCCTTGGCTACACCTTC
CASSLAGGLGYTF
>TRBV28|NA|NA|TRBJ1-6
TGTGCCAGCACCGCCCCTTGGCAGGGAGTACCCTATAATTCACCCCTCCACTTT
CASTAPWQGVPYNSPLHF
>TRBV7-8|NA|TRBD2|TRBJ2-3
TGTGCCAGCAGTCCGGAGAGCGGGGTAGCGGGAAGCACAGATACGCAGTATTTT
CASSPESGVAGSTDTQYF
>TRBV4-1|NA|TRBD1|TRBJ2-7
TGCGCCAGCAGCCAAGCTGACGCGGCAGGGGGCCTCGAGCAGTACTTC
CASSQADAAGGLEQYF
>TRBV12-3/TRBV12-4|many|NA|TRBJ2-7
TGTGCCAGCAGTTTGGGCTACTCCTACGAGCAGTACTTC
CASSLGYSYEQYF
>TRBV7-3|few|NA|TRBJ2-3
TGTGCCAGCAGCCAAAGCCTCGGCACAGATACGCAGTATTTT
CASSQSLGTDTQYF
>TRBV6-2/TRBV6-3|many|TRBD2|TRBJ2-5
TGTGCCAGCAGCCCCGGACTAGCGGGCCAAGAGACCCAGTACTTC
CASSPGLAGQETQYF
>TRBV18|NA|NA|TRBJ1-6
TGTGCCAGCTCTTCTACCGGGAGATATAATTCACCCCTCCACTTT
CASSSTGRYNSPLHF
>TRBV6-1|NA|TRBD1|TRBJ1-1
TGTGCCAGCAGTGAAGCACAGGGGTGGACGAGCACTGAAGCTTTCTTT
CASSEAQGWTSTEAFF
>TRBV20-1|many|TRBD1|TRBJ2-7
TGCAGTGCTACGCCGACAGGGGGATACTACGAGCAGTACTTC
CSATPTGGYYEQYF
>TRBV20-1|few|TRBD1|TRBJ2-5
TGCAGTGTCGCGACAGGGCCCCTGGAGACCCAGTACTTC
CSVATGPLETQYF
>TRBV11-3|NA|TRBD1|TRBJ2-2
TGTGCCAGCAGCCCCAACAGGGGGCCGAACACCGGGGAGCTGTTTTTT
CASSPNRGPNTGELFF
>TRBV5-5|NA|NA|TRBJ1-4
TGTGCCAGCAGCTTGGTAAACCCGGGAGTTTATGGGGAAAAACTGTTTTTT
CASSLVNPGVYGEKLFF
>TRBV2|few|TRBD2|TRBJ2-3
TGTGCCAGCAGTACTAGCGGGAGATTCACAGATACGCAGTATTTT
CASSTSGRFTDTQYF
>TRBV11-2|few|NA|TRBJ2-5
TGTGCCAGCAGTATAATGAGGACCCAGTACTTC
CASSIMRTQYF
>TRBV6-5|NA|NA|TRBJ1-4
TGTGCCAGCAGTTACTCTGGGCAGGAGAATGAAAAACTGTTTTTT
CASSYSGQENEKLFF
>TRBV5-1|few|NA|TRBJ1-1
TGCGCCAGCAGCTTGGCAGGGGATGACACTGAAGCTTTCTTT
CASSLAGDDTEAFF
>TRBV29-1|NA|NA|TRBJ1-5
TGCAGCGTAAGGGTGGACAGCAATCAGCCCCGGCATTTT
CSVRVDSNQPRHF
>TRBV7-3|few|NA|TRBJ2-1
TGTGCCAGCTCCACTTCGGGGCCGCGCAATGAGCAGTTCTTC
CASSTSGPRNEQFF
>TRBV14|NA|TRBD2|TRBJ2-7
TGTGCCAGCAGCCAAGAGTGGACTAGCGGGAGCGTGTACGAGCAGTACTTC
CASSQEWTSGSVYEQYF
>TRBV20-1|few|TRBD1|TRBJ1-2
TGCAGTGCTAGAAAGTCCGGCACAGGGGGCTATGGCTACACCTTC
CSARKSGTGGYGYTF
>TRBV29-1|NA|NA|TRBJ2-7
TGCAGCGTTGAAGATCGGGAGAATGTGGGGCCCTACGAGCAGTACTTC
CSVEDRENVGPYEQYF
>TRBV20-1|many|TRBD2|TRBJ2-1
TGCAGTGCCGCCACTAGCGGTCCTTACAATGAGCAGTTCTTC
CSAATSGPYNEQFF
>TRBV5-5|few|TRBD1|TRBJ1-2
TGTGCCAGCAGCTTGGAGGTCGTGACAGGGATACCCTCTAGGGGCTACACCTTC
CASSLEVVTGIPSRGYTF
>TRBV6-1|few|NA|TRBJ2-6
TGTGCCAGCAGTGCCGACGGGGGCGCTGGGGCCAACGTCCTGACTTTC
CASSADGGAGANVLTF
>TRBV7-9|few|NA|TRBJ2-5
TGTGCCAGCAGCTCGTTCAGAGACCAAGAGACCCAGTACTTC
CASSSFRDQETQYF
>TRBV7-2|NA|TRBD2|TRBJ2-2
TGTGCCAGCAGCTTGGAACTAGCGGGAGCCGGGGAGCTGTTTTTT
CASSLELAGAGELFF
>TRBV6-2/TRBV6-3|NA|NA|TRBJ1-2
TGTGCCAGCAGTCCGGACAGCGCCTATGGCTACACCTTC
CASSPDSAYGYTF
>TRBV7-6|NA|TRBD1|TRBJ2-1
TGTGCCAGCAGCCCCACCCACAGGGGGTCCTACAATGAGCAGTTCTTC
CASSPTHRGSYNEQFF
>TRBV15|NA|TRBD1|TRBJ2-6
TGTGCCACCAGCAGAGATCTGCAGGGGGCGGCTGGGGCCAACGTCCTGACTTTC
CATSRDLQGAAGANVLTF
>TRBV28|NA|NA|TRBJ1-2
TGTGCCAGCAACCACACCAGGAGGGGACGCTACACCTTC
CASNHTRRGRYTF
>TRBV7-2|few|NA|TRBJ2-3
TGTGCCAGCAGCTTAGGAGGGGCCCTGGGCACAGATACGCAGTATTTT
CASSLGGALGTDTQYF
>TRBV12-5|NA|TRBD1|TRBJ2-3
TGTGCTAGTGCCTGGACAGGGGAGACAGATACGCAGTATTTT
CASAWTGETDTQYF
>TRBV20-1|few|TRBD2|TRBJ2-5
TGCAGTGCTCTTTTCGTAGCGGGGCCAGAGACCCAGTACTTC
CSALFVAGPETQYF
>TRBV15|NA|NA|TRBJ1-4
TGTGCCACCAGCAGAGACAGGGACTGGGGCGAAAAACTGTTTTTT
CATSRDRDWGEKLFF
>TRBV7-8|NA|NA|TRBJ1-3
TGTGCCAGCAGCTCCCGGCTCATTCGTTCTGGAAACACCATATATTTT
CASSSRLIRSGNTIYF
>TRBV9|few|TRBD2|TRBJ2-1
TGTGCCAGCAGCCCTTATGGTGTAGGAGGACTAGCGGGAGTTGGCGGTGAGCAGTTCTTC
CASSPYGVGGLAGVGGEQFF
>TRBV11-2|NA|NA|TRBJ2-6
TGTGCCAGCAGCTTAGTTGGCGGGTTCGAATGGTCTGGGGCCAACGTCCTGACTTTC
CASSLVGGFEWSGANVLTF
>TRBV4-3|NA|NA|TRBJ1-4
TGCGCCAGCAGCCAAGGGTTCACCCCAGCGGCTAATGAAAAACTGTTTTTT
CASSQGFTPAANEKLFF
>TRBV5-5|NA|NA|TRBJ1-5
TGTGCCAGCAGCTTTTGGCGGGACGGGGGACAGCCCCAGCATTTT
CASSFWRDGGQPQHF
>TRBV4-2|NA|TRBD2|TRBJ2-5
TGTGCCAGCAGCCAAGATCCCCGGGGGGAAGAGACCCAGTACTTC
CASSQDPRGEETQYF